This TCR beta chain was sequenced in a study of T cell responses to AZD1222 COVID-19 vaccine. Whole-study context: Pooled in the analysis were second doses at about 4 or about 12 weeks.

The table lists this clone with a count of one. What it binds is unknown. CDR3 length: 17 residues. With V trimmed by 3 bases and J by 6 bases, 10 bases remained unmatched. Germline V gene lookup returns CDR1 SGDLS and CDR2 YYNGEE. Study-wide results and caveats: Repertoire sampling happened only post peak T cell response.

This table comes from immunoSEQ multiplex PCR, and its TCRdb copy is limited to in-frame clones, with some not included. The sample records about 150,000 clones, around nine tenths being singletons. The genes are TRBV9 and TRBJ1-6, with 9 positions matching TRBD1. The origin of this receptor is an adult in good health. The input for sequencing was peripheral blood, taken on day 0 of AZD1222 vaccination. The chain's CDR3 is CASSEPLTGGGNSPLHF. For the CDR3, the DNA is TGTGCCAGCAGCGAACCCCTGACAGGGGGAGGTAATTCACCCCTCCACTTT.